This T cell receptor (beta chain) came from a study of PD-L1 blockade in urothelial cancer. Whole-study context: A median of roughly 150,000 T cells was found in the blood samples.

In this sample, this clone turned up once. This CDR3 comprises 15 residues. CDR1 is MGHRA, CDR2 YSYEKL, per germline. Trimming removed 0 bases from V and 4 bases from J, with 13 bases in between. TCRdb keeps only in-frame clones here, not all; method: immunoSEQ multiplex PCR. The data hold some 76,000 clones, with 85% to 90% observed a single time. The material sequenced was PBMCs, taken around atezolizumab (anti-PD-L1) treatment. The rearrangement joins TRBV4-1 to TRBJ2-7; tentative D call: TRBD1 (6 bases). The receptor's source is a man between 60 and 75 years old with urothelial cancer. CDR3 DNA: TGCGCCAGCAGCCAAGACGGGACACCAGGTTACGAGCAGTACTTC. It is translated as CASSQDGTPGYEQYF.